These 7 T cell receptor beta chains share one sample of origin, sequenced in a study of CD8 T cells in Susac syndrome. Random hexamers were used to reverse transcribe the RNA input (roughly 0.5 to 1 ug). TCRdb re-derived calls from the immunoSEQ multiplex PCR reads in MiXCR, one entry per CDR3 protein. This table holds 160,000 or so distinct CDR3 sequences, 94% found once. Material for sequencing was CD8+ T cells from PBMCs. The source of these receptors is a human donor with multiple sclerosis.

This sequence joins TRBV28 and TRBJ1-6, with 9 bases fitting TRBD1. The germline CDR1 and CDR2 sequences are MDHEN and SYDVKM. V trimming: 6 bases; J trimming: 10 bases; junction bases outside the gene matches: 7. This CDR3 region has 14 residues. As DNA, the CDR3 is TGTGCCAGCAGATTACAGGGGGCTCGCTCACCCCTCCACTTT. It yields the protein CASRLQGARSPLHF.

This rearrangement joins TRBV28 to TRBJ2-5; D possibly matches TRBD1 or TRBD2 (5 bases each). Looked up from germline, CDR1 is MDHEN and CDR2 is SYDVKM. V was trimmed by 3 bases and J by 5 bases, leaving 13 bases between them. The CDR3 sequence is 14 residues long. The CDR3 loop reads CASSLRQGGETQYF. The CDR3 DNA sequence: TGTGCCAGCAGTTTGAGGCAGGGCGGGGAGACCCAGTACTTC.

The chain is built from TRBV5-4 and TRBJ1-2, with D possibly TRBD1 on 5 matching bases. This CDR3 region has 15 residues. V lost 1 base to trimming and J lost 4 bases, with 14 bases between them. The germline gives CDR1 SGHNT, CDR2 YYREEE (reference sequence). CDR3 in amino acids: CASSLKQEASYGYTF. The CDR3 nucleotides are TGTGCCAGCAGCTTGAAACAGGAGGCTAGCTATGGCTACACCTTC.

This chain uses TRBV28 with TRBJ2-5; D remains ambiguous. V was clipped by 5 bases and J by 7 bases, with 17 bases between them. Germline CDR1 and CDR2: MDHEN and SYDVKM. CDR3 length equals 14 residues. The CDR3 DNA reads TGTGCCAGCAGTACGCTAGGTGGGCTTGTGACCCAGTACTTC. It translates to CASSTLGGLVTQYF. Looking up the rest from reference TRBV28 and TRBJ2-5 gives the full variable domain: DVKVTQSSRYLVKRTGEKVFLECVQDMDHENMFWYRQDPGLGLRLIYFSYDVKMKEKGDIPEGYSVSREKKERFSLILESASTNQTSMYLCASSTLGGLVTQYFGPGTRLLVL.

This chain joins TRBV30 and TRBJ2-7; 7 bases fit TRBD1. The ends lost 2 bases at V and 3 bases at J; junction bases unmatched: 13. This CDR3 region has 16 residues. The germline gives CDR1 GTSNPN, CDR2 SVGIG (reference sequence). This CDR3 is CAWSLKVLTGLYEQYF. CDR3 sequence (DNA): TGTGCCTGGAGTTTGAAGGTCTTGACAGGGCTCTACGAGCAGTACTTC. Together with reference TRBV30 and TRBJ2-7, the CDR3 gives the full variable domain: SQTIHQWPATLVQPVGSPLSLECTVEGTSNPNLYWYRQAAGRGLQLLFYSVGIGQISSEVPQNLSASRPQDRQFILSSKKLLLSDSGFYLCAWSLKVLTGLYEQYFGPGTRLTVT.

This clonotype was recorded only once. The rearrangement uses TRBV5-6 and TRBJ1-1; 12 bases are shared with TRBD1. Germline CDR1 reads SGHDT; CDR2 reads YYEEEE. Trimming at V came to 0 bases and at J to 0 bases, leaving 3 bases not matched to a gene. The CDR3 length is 17 residues. The CDR3 coding sequence is TGTGCCAGCAGCTTGGGGGGACAGGGGGCCTTGAACACTGAAGCTTTCTTT. Protein product: CASSLGGQGALNTEAFF.

This chain joins TRBV3-1 and TRBJ1-2; 7 positions match TRBD1. Germline CDR1 reads LGHDT; CDR2 reads YNNKEL (reference sequence). The J segment lost 6 bases and the V segment lost 0 bases, leaving 4 bases of the junction unmatched. This CDR3 has 14 amino acids. CDR3 residues: CASSQEGTGDGYTF. The CDR3 nucleotides are TGTGCCAGCAGCCAAGAAGGTACAGGGGATGGCTACACCTTC.